The clone carrying this T cell receptor (beta chain) was observed a single time. Its antigen is unidentified. Germline loops: CDR1 SEHNR, CDR2 FQNEAQ (reference sequence). The CDR3 runs to 13 residues. Trimming shortened V by 1 base and J by 9 bases, and 10 bases separated the two germline ends. The data are from a study of PD-1 blockade in classical Hodgkin lymphoma. Study-wide background: Intravenous delivery of nivolumab at 3 mg/kg to patients occurred every 2 weeks.

All patients relapsed after autologous stem cell transplantation, and brentuximab vedotin exposure varied. Findings and limits, study-wide: Compared with baseline, CD4+ but not CD8+ TCR diversity had risen significantly by C4D1. Partial responders and progressors had significantly lower baseline TCR diversity.

Using immunoSEQ multiplex PCR, the repertoire was profiled, and TCRdb retains in-frame clones only, with some absent. Seen here are about 58,000 clones, around nine tenths observed once, and the top ten hold 5.4%. Sequenced here: peripheral blood mononuclear cells (PBMCs), sampled before the second cycle of nivolumab. The source of this sequence is a human donor with classical Hodgkin lymphoma. The gene calls are TRBV7-9 and TRBJ1-5, with a weak D call TRBD1 (6 bases). The CDR3 protein is CASSLEGGMPQHF. In DNA form, the CDR3 reads TGTGCCAGCAGCTTAGAGGGGGGGATGCCCCAGCATTTT.